Below are 22 T cell receptor beta chains sequenced from a single sample in a study of T cell responses to AZD1222 COVID-19 vaccine. Produced via immunoSEQ multiplex PCR; TCRdb's table is partial and in-frame only. The profile shows fewer than 100,000 clones, about 88% of them singletons. Sequencing used peripheral blood, obtained 28 days after the second AZD1222 dose. These receptors originate from an adult who received the AZD1222 COVID-19 vaccine.

This sequence joins TRBV5-4 and TRBJ2-7, with 11 bases aligning to TRBD2. In germline, CDR1 is SGHNT, CDR2 YYREEE (reference sequence). V dropped 4 bases and J dropped 1; count of bases not matched to a gene: 10. This CDR3 is 17 amino acids long. Here the CDR3 reads CASSPRTSGSGSYEQYF. CDR3 in DNA: TGTGCCAGCAGCCCACGAACTAGCGGGAGTGGATCCTACGAGCAGTACTTC.

This clone was observed a few times. This chain connects TRBV2 to TRBJ2-7; TRBD1 matches at 7 bases. Germline CDR1 SNHLY, CDR2 FYNNEI. CDR3 length equals 13 residues. V lost 6 bases and J lost 6; bases outside the gene matches: 8. The CDR3 DNA reads TGTGCCAGCAGGGCCCAGGGGGTATCCGAGCAGTACTTC. Protein product: CASRAQGVSEQYF.

The chain employs TRBV7-6 and TRBJ1-1; tentative D call: TRBD1 (6 bases). Trimming pared 5 bases from V and 12 bases from J, leaving 16 bases between. The CDR3 is 12 amino acids. CDR1 is SGHVS, CDR2 FNYEAQ, per germline. CDR3 in amino acids: CASSQVGGSPFF. In nucleotides, the CDR3 is TGTGCCAGCAGCCAGGTGGGGGGCTCGCCTTTCTTT. Looking up the rest from reference TRBV7-6 and TRBJ1-1 gives the full variable domain: GAGVSQSPRYKVTKRGQDVALRCDPISGHVSLYWYRQALGQGPEFLTYFNYEAQQDKSGLPNDRFSAERPEGSISTLTIQRTEQRDSAMYRCASSQVGGSPFFGQGTRLTVV.

Within the sample, this clone is medium-sized (0.01 to 0.1%). One end of the junction fails to match germline, which may point to a read error. This chain connects TRBV25-1 to TRBJ2-7; 9 nucleotides align to TRBD2. The CDR3 consists of 13 residues. The germline CDR1 and CDR2 sequences are MGHDK and SYGVNS. The CDR3 DNA is TGTGCCAGCAGTCTGGGGCTAGCGGGGCGCACACGATTC. This codes for CASSLGLAGRTRF.

This sequence joins TRBV6-5 and TRBJ1-2, with unresolved D. Between the trimmed V and J ends, which lost 2 bases and 7 bases, there was a span of 11 bases. In germline, CDR1 is MNHEY, CDR2 SVGAGI. The CDR3 is 13 residues long. CDR3 nucleotides: TGTGCCAGCAGTTACGTCATAGGGTCTGGCTACACCTTC. Protein product: CASSYVIGSGYTF.

The chain links TRBV28 to TRBJ2-7, with D hard to call. This CDR3 comprises 11 residues. Germline CDR1 is MDHEN and CDR2 is SYDVKM. The ends were cut back, 7 bases at V and 2 bases at J, with 6 bases in the middle. The CDR3 spells CASMTPYEQYF. Written as DNA, the CDR3 is TGTGCCAGCATGACTCCCTACGAGCAGTACTTC.

This sequence joins TRBV15 and TRBJ1-5, with D uncertain. V was cut by 1 base and J by 5 bases, with 12 bases left in between. CDR3 length equals 15 residues. Germline V gene data show CDR1 as LNHNV and CDR2 as YYDKDF (reference sequence). CDR3 region: CATSRVVTGYQPQHF. The CDR3 region has the DNA TGTGCCACCAGCAGAGTCGTCACGGGGTATCAGCCCCAGCATTTT.

The chain has TRBV15 and TRBJ1-3; D call uncertain. The length of the CDR3 is 17 residues. CDR1 is LNHNV and CDR2 is YYDKDF in the germline V gene (reference sequence). Between the trimmed V and J ends, which lost 2 bases and 0 bases, there was a span of 14 bases. CDR3 residues: CATSRPSGLRSGNTIYF. The CDR3 DNA is TGTGCCACCAGCAGACCTTCCGGGCTACGCTCTGGAAACACCATATATTTT.

The CDR3 sequence is CASSPTLPGQNEQFF. The CDR3 DNA follows: TGTGCCAGCAGCCCCACCTTGCCGGGCCAGAATGAGCAGTTCTTC. The gene calls are TRBV7-9 and TRBJ2-1; D remains ambiguous. Per germline, CDR1 SEHNR and CDR2 FQNEAQ (reference sequence). CDR3 size: 15 residues. The V end lost 5 bases, the J end lost 7 bases, and 18 bases lay between the germline ends.

The rearrangement uses TRBV14 and TRBJ2-7; weak D call: TRBD2 (6 bases). CDR3 size: 15 residues. Trimming cost V 1 base and J 3 bases, with 13 bases left between them. Germline values: CDR1 SGHDN, CDR2 FVKESK. The CDR3 bases are TGTGCCAGCAGCCAAGTCTTCGGGAGACTCTACGAGCAGTACTTC. Translated, it gives CASSQVFGRLYEQYF.

The chain couples TRBV7-6 to TRBJ2-7; TRBD2 agrees at 11 bases. This CDR3 comprises 16 residues. Germline V gene data show CDR1 as SGHVS and CDR2 as FNYEAQ. V lost 4 bases and J lost 3; bases outside the gene matches: 8. As DNA, the CDR3 is TGTGCCAGCAGCTCCGTAGCGGGAGGGTTTGTCTACGAGCAGTACTTC. Its translation: CASSSVAGGFVYEQYF. Filled out from reference TRBV7-6 and TRBJ2-7, the complete variable domain reads GAGVSQSPRYKVTKRGQDVALRCDPISGHVSLYWYRQALGQGPEFLTYFNYEAQQDKSGLPNDRFSAERPEGSISTLTIQRTEQRDSAMYRCASSSVAGGFVYEQYFGPGTRLTVT.

The V and J genes are TRBV30 and TRBJ2-5; the match to TRBD2 covers 11 bases. V was clipped by 0 bases and J by 4 bases; unmatched bases: 4. The CDR3 has 15 residues. The germline V gene encodes CDR1 GTSNPN and CDR2 SVGIG (reference sequence). The CDR3 spells CAWSVRLAGGETQYF. The CDR3 bases are TGTGCCTGGAGTGTACGCCTAGCGGGAGGAGAGACCCAGTACTTC.

The rearrangement links TRBV6-5 to TRBJ1-2, with D tentatively TRBD1 (6 bases). From germline, CDR1 is MNHEY and CDR2 SVGAGI. The ends were cut back, 5 bases at V and 2 bases at J, with 12 bases in the middle. This CDR3 is 14 amino acids long. The CDR3 nucleotides read TGTGCCAGCAGTAGGACAGCCCTGAACTATGGCTACACCTTC. Protein product: CASSRTALNYGYTF.

This clone was detected only once. The rearrangement links TRBV11-2 to TRBJ2-1; 8 bases are a match to TRBD2. Germline V gene lookup returns CDR1 SGHAT and CDR2 FQNNGV. The V segment lost 6 bases and the J segment 0 bases; nucleotides outside the gene matches: 7. The CDR3 runs to 16 residues. The DNA for the CDR3 is TGTGCCAGCAGTATAGGCGGGAGGTACTCCTACAATGAGCAGTTCTTC. Residues: CASSIGGRYSYNEQFF.

This clone showed up just a few times. This chain joins TRBV30 and TRBJ1-1; 10 bases line up with TRBD1. CDR1 and CDR2 from the germline V gene are GTSNPN and SVGIG (reference sequence). The CDR3 covers 14 residues. The CDR3 region is CGVKSGTGVAEAFF. The CDR3 nucleotides read TGTGGTGTAAAATCCGGGACAGGGGTAGCTGAAGCTTTCTTT.

This clone came up once. The rearrangement links TRBV10-3 to TRBJ2-3; 9 bases are shared with TRBD2. CDR3 length: 17 amino acids. V was clipped by 2 bases and J by 0 bases; unmatched bases: 6. Germline V gives CDR1 ENHRY, CDR2 SYGVKD. The CDR3 bases are TGTGCCATCAGTGAGACGACTAGCGGAGGGAGCACAGATACGCAGTATTTT. Amino acids: CAISETTSGGSTDTQYF.

The rearrangement uses TRBV7-9 and TRBJ2-7; 9 bases are a match to TRBD1. Germline CDR1 and CDR2: SEHNR and FQNEAQ (reference sequence). Trimming at V came to 10 bases and at J to 5 bases, leaving 6 bases not matched to a gene. CDR3 length: 12 residues. CDR3 sequence: CAIGQGMDEQYF. The CDR3 DNA sequence: TGTGCCATCGGACAGGGGATGGACGAGCAGTACTTC.

The rearrangement uses TRBV27 and TRBJ2-6; the D is unclear. There are 13 residues in the CDR3. Germline values: CDR1 MNHEY, CDR2 SMNVEV (reference sequence). The V and J ends lost 4 bases and 1 base respectively, with 2 bases between them. Here the CDR3 DNA reads TGTGCCAGCAGTTATTCTGGGGCCAACGTCCTGACTTTC. Amino acid sequence: CASSYSGANVLTF.

V gene TRBV6-5 combines with J gene TRBJ1-5; D not resolved. V was trimmed by 0 bases and J by 0 bases, leaving 6 bases between them. There are 15 residues in the CDR3. Germline V gene lookup returns CDR1 MNHEY and CDR2 SVGAGI. The CDR3 region is CASSYSPSSNQPQHF. The CDR3 nucleotides are TGTGCCAGCAGTTACTCGCCAAGTAGCAATCAGCCCCAGCATTTT.

This chain joins TRBV3-1 (or the pseudogene TRBV3-2) and TRBJ2-5; 8 bases match TRBD1. V was clipped by 2 bases and J by 4 bases; unmatched bases: 3. The CDR3 loop spans 14 amino acids. Per the germline V gene, CDR1 is LGHDT and CDR2 is YNNKEL (reference sequence). The CDR3 coding sequence is TGTGCCAGCAGCCAACAGGGGGCGGGAGAGACCCAGTACTTC. This translates into CASSQQGAGETQYF.

The chain recombines TRBV3-1 (or the pseudogene TRBV3-2) with TRBJ2-7; D unclear. With 8 bases removed from V and 0 bases from J, the gap between germline ends came to 14 bases. Germline CDR1 is LGHDT and CDR2 is YNNKEL (reference sequence). This CDR3 region has 14 residues. Here the CDR3 DNA reads TGTGCCAGCGCCAGGCTGTCTACCTCCTACGAGCAGTACTTC. The encoded protein is CASARLSTSYEQYF.

The chain links TRBV19 to TRBJ2-1, with 7 nucleotides matching TRBD2. V was pared by 5 bases and J by 2 bases, with 6 bases of the junction left unmatched. Germline CDR1 is LNHDA and CDR2 is SQIVND (reference sequence). The CDR3 has 15 amino acids. DNA of the CDR3: TGTGCCAGTAGTGGCCGAGCGGGAACCTACAATGAGCAGTTCTTC. As protein: CASSGRAGTYNEQFF. The whole variable domain, remainder taken from reference TRBV19 and TRBJ2-1, is DGGITQSPKYLFRKEGQNVTLSCEQNLNHDAMYWYRQDPGQGLRLIYYSQIVNDFQKGDIAEGYSVSREKKESFPLTVTSAQKNPTAFYLCASSGRAGTYNEQFFGPGTRLTVL.